A single TCR beta chain is shown here with its context. Per the authors' pipeline: Researchers report that nucleated cell counts were estimated from reference gene primer amplification. The repertoire was sequenced with immunoSEQ multiplex PCR; TCRdb's copy has only in-frame clones and lacks some. The DNA was the basis for D and trimming; V, J and clone size are from that table. The data show under 400,000 clones, with approximately 87% seen just once and roughly 2.9% held by the top ten. The data stem from a study of blood T cell repertoires in COVID-19. The overall study: The United States, Italy and Spain supplied acute and convalescent COVID-19 samples. T cells, B-cell-depleted T cells, or PBMCs provided the cDNA or gDNA that served as material.

A Seattle source enrolled patients during active infection and followed them longitudinally. The germline gives CDR1 MNHEY, CDR2 SVGEGT. The CDR3 spans 14 residues. Trimming cost V 6 bases and J 11 bases, with 20 bases left between them. The chain employs TRBV6-2 or TRBV6-3 and TRBJ1-5; D ambiguous. The sample consisted of peripheral blood. This clonotype was sampled from a young woman with COVID-19, enrolled during active disease. The CDR3 spells CASSNGPSGGAQHF. The CDR3 DNA sequence: TGTGCCAGCAGCAACGGACCGTCGGGCGGGGCCCAGCATTTT.